These 3 T cell receptor beta chains originate from one sample sequenced in a study of control samples from healthy donors and cancer patients. Here immunoSEQ multiplex PCR was the method, and the copy in TCRdb shows in-frame clones only, minus some. The sample carries 100,000 to 150,000 clones, around nine tenths recorded once. Sequenced sample: blood. These receptors were obtained from a man in his forties in good health.

The rearrangement uses TRBV29-1 and TRBJ1-1, with 10 bases aligning to TRBD1. This CDR3 has 14 amino acids. The V and J ends lost 4 bases and 4 bases, in that order; junction bases with no gene match: 6. Looked up from germline, CDR1 is SQVTM and CDR2 is ANQGSEA. CDR3 nucleotide sequence: TGCAGCGTTGTCTTCGGACAGGGGGGCACTGAAGCTTTCTTT. Its translation is CSVVFGQGGTEAFF.

This chain links TRBV18 with TRBJ1-1, with D perhaps matching TRBD1 (5 bases). This CDR3 is built from 15 residues. V was clipped by 4 bases and J by 1 base, with 13 bases between them. Germline V CDR1 and CDR2: KGHSH, LQKENI. CDR3 sequence (DNA): TGTGCCAGCTCACGCTTGGACATCGAGAACACTGAAGCTTTCTTT. It yields the protein CASSRLDIENTEAFF.

The V call is TRBV9, the J call TRBJ2-6; unclear D gene. The germline gives CDR1 SGDLS, CDR2 YYNGEE. CDR3 length: 17 amino acids. Trimming cost V 0 bases and J 0 bases, with 10 bases left between them. CDR3 bases: TGTGCCAGCAGCGTAGAGCAAGCTAGCTCTGGGGCCAACGTCCTGACTTTC. Translated: CASSVEQASSGANVLTF.